Shown below are 30 T cell receptor beta chains from a single sample sequenced in a study of blood T cells in healthy people across ages. It was with a sample-barcoded 5' primer and a J-beta primer mix that a second PCR of about 7 to 12 cycles was run. TCRdb fed the 5' RACE reads into MiXCR, producing one record per CDR3 protein. The sample yields hundreds of thousands of distinct CDR3 sequences, under 30% seen once. This same sample was also taken into another study, of T cells of mothers and their children.

Sequenced sample: blood. These receptors were taken from a boy younger than 18 in good health.

The V and J genes are TRBV6-5 and TRBJ2-5, with D possibly being TRBD1 (5 bases). Trimming shortened V by 6 bases and J by 10 bases, and 15 bases separated the two germline ends. The CDR3 totals 12 residues. The germline CDR1 and CDR2 sequences are MNHEY and SVGAGI. DNA of the CDR3: TGTGCCAGCAGCTCAACAGGAGAGGTCCAGTACTTC. This encodes CASSSTGEVQYF.

The chain employs TRBV12-3 or TRBV12-4 and TRBJ2-3; D remains ambiguous. Between the trimmed V and J ends, which lost 4 bases and 13 bases, there was a span of 24 bases. The CDR3 consists of 15 residues. The CDR3 here is CASSSWRVSTDVEYF. The DNA for the CDR3 is TGTGCCAGCAGTTCCTGGCGAGTGAGCACAGATGTGGAGTATTTT.

V and J are TRBV7-9 and TRBJ2-5; 10 nucleotides line up with TRBD1. The tail of the sequence fits TRBJ2-1 better, so the J call may be wrong. The V gene's germline CDR1 is SEHNR and CDR2 FQNEAQ (reference sequence). The CDR3 is 18 residues long. This chain's CDR3 is CASSFGPPRDRGLDEQFF. The CDR3 nucleotides are TGTGCCAGCAGCTTTGGTCCCCCCCGGGACAGGGGTTTGGATGAGCAGTTCTTC.

The chain links TRBV29-1 to TRBJ2-7; either TRBD1 or TRBD2 may fit D (5 bases each). V shed 7 bases and J shed 2 bases, with 18 bases lying between them. Germline V gene data show CDR1 as SQVTM and CDR2 as ANQGSEA. The CDR3 has 14 amino acids. CDR3 bases: TGCAGCGCCAAGCCGGGACGGGCAACCTACGAGCAGTACTTC. Protein sequence: CSAKPGRATYEQYF.

The chain uses TRBV15 and TRBJ1-5, with unresolved D. Germline values: CDR1 LNHNV, CDR2 YYDKDF (reference sequence). The CDR3 extends over 18 amino acids. V was cut by 0 bases and J by 7 bases, with 22 bases left in between. The CDR3 DNA reads as TGTGCCACCAGCAGAGATCTTGTATTCGGAGGAGATAGCCAGCCCCAGCATTTT. This sequence encodes CATSRDLVFGGDSQPQHF.

The J gene is TRBJ2-7, the V gene TRBV15; no reliable D call. The CDR3 has 14 residues. The germline gives CDR1 LNHNV, CDR2 YYDKDF (reference sequence). Trimming left V 1 base short and J 6 bases short, with 13 bases between. The DNA for the CDR3 is TGTGCCACCAGCAGAGTAAGGTGGCTGGCCGAGCAGTACTTC. Encoded protein: CATSRVRWLAEQYF.

The table lists this clonotype with a few counts. The chain has TRBV7-2 and TRBJ2-5; weak D call: TRBD2 (6 bases). CDR1 is SGHTA and CDR2 is FQGNSA in the germline V gene. The CDR3 is 15 residues long. V gave up 2 bases and J gave up 5 bases, with 15 bases separating them. Here the CDR3 reads CASSLSGLGLETQYF. The CDR3 DNA is TGTGCCAGCAGCTTATCGGGACTGGGGCTTGAGACCCAGTACTTC.

V gene TRBV24-1 combines with J gene TRBJ2-1; D is undetermined. Deletions cut 0 bases from V and 8 bases from J, with 7 bases between. Germline CDR1 reads KGHDR; CDR2 reads SFDVKD. The CDR3 sequence is 13 residues long. The CDR3 DNA is TGTGCCACCAGTGATTTGTCGTTATATGAGCAGTTCTTC. Encoded protein: CATSDLSLYEQFF.

This clonotype was seen a few times. This chain uses TRBV12-5 with TRBJ2-1; 7 bases fit TRBD2. The CDR3 is 17 residues long. Germline-derived CDR1 and CDR2 are LGHNT and FRNRAP. V gave up 5 bases and J gave up 3 bases; unmatched junction bases: 13. The CDR3 DNA reads TGTGCTAGTGGTAGCTTCCGGTCTAGCGGTGACTACAATGAGCAGTTCTTC. Translation: CASGSFRSSGDYNEQFF.

The CDR3 protein is CASSLGGLGEAFF. In DNA form, the CDR3 reads TGTGCCAGCAGCTTAGGAGGCCTCGGGGAAGCTTTCTTT. The chain joins TRBV7-8 to TRBJ1-1; D ambiguous. The CDR3 has 13 residues. CDR1 and CDR2 (germline): SGHVS, FQNEAQ. Trimming pared 1 base from V and 8 bases from J, leaving 11 bases between. Combining the CDR3 with reference TRBV7-8 and TRBJ1-1 gives the whole variable domain GAGVSQSPRYKVAKRGQDVALRCDPISGHVSLFWYQQALGQGPEFLTYFQNEAQLDKSGLPSDRFFAERPEGSVSTLKIQRTQQEDSAVYLCASSLGGLGEAFFGQGTRLTVV.

This clonotype was detected a few times. The chain employs TRBV5-6 and TRBJ2-1; no reliable D call. This CDR3 region has 14 residues. The germline V gene encodes CDR1 SGHDT and CDR2 YYEEEE. Trimming shortened V by 1 base and J by 2 bases, and 7 bases separated the two germline ends. The CDR3 DNA reads TGTGCCAGCAGCTTGTTCACCACCTACAATGAGCAGTTCTTC. Amino acids: CASSLFTTYNEQFF.

This clonotype was picked up a small number of times. This may come from a read error, since a much larger clone is one base off. The genes are TRBV7-9 and TRBJ1-4; D not resolved. The CDR3 spans 15 residues. Per the germline V gene, CDR1 is SEHNR and CDR2 is FQNEAQ (reference sequence). The CDR3 region is CAGSLGGSYGQKLFF. The CDR3 DNA reads as TGTGCCGGCAGCTTAGGAGGATCCTATGGGCAAAAACTGTTTTTT.

The chain combines TRBV7-8 with TRBJ2-7; D is ambiguous. The CDR3 runs to 14 residues. Deletions cut 5 bases from V and 5 bases from J, with 16 bases between. CDR1 is SGHVS, CDR2 FQNEAQ, per germline. DNA for the CDR3: TGTGCCAGCAGCAAAACAAGGTCCCGCGACGAGCAGTACTTC. As protein: CASSKTRSRDEQYF.

The chain employs TRBV12-3 or TRBV12-4 and TRBJ1-2; D uncertain. The ends were cut back, 5 bases at V and 7 bases at J, with 14 bases in the middle. This CDR3 region has 13 residues. The CDR3 nucleotides are TGTGCCAGCAGTCTCGGGGAAAATAGTGGCTACACCTTC. Its translation is CASSLGENSGYTF.

The chain is built from TRBV10-3 and TRBJ2-2; D is uncertain. This CDR3 has 11 amino acids. Germline-derived CDR1 and CDR2 are ENHRY and SYGVKD. V was pared by 2 bases and J by 7 bases, with 2 bases between. CDR3 sequence (DNA): TGTGCCATCAGTGAGAGCGGGGAGCTGTTTTTT. It translates to CAISESGELFF.

The V call is TRBV29-1, the J call TRBJ1-2; 11 bases are shared with TRBD1. J lost 6 bases, V lost 8 bases, and 14 bases had no gene match. Per the germline V gene, CDR1 is SQVTM and CDR2 is ANQGSEA. This CDR3 is built from 15 residues. The CDR3 DNA sequence: TGCAGCTGTCGGGGACAGGGGGGCGTTAGAGATGGCTACACCTTC. Its protein is CSCRGQGGVRDGYTF.

The sample holds one count of this clonotype. V is TRBV25-1 and J is TRBJ2-3; D is undetermined. Between the trimmed V and J ends, which lost 2 bases and 2 bases, there was a span of 11 bases. Per germline, CDR1 MGHDK and CDR2 SYGVNS. The CDR3 totals 15 residues. CDR3 DNA sequence: TGTGCCAGCAGTGAACGCCGCCGGTACACAGATACGCAGTATTTT. Translated, it gives CASSERRRYTDTQYF.

The chain carries TRBV29-1 and TRBJ2-5; 12 positions match TRBD2. The J call is doubtful: the DNA matches TRBJ2-1 better. CDR1 is SQVTM, CDR2 ANQGSEA, per germline. The CDR3 contains 16 residues. The CDR3 sequence is CSVEEASGGAYNEQFF. The DNA of the CDR3 is TGCAGCGTTGAGGAAGCTAGCGGGGGGGCATACAATGAGCAGTTCTTC.

The chain has TRBV27 and TRBJ2-1; TRBD2 is a possible D gene (5 bases). The DNA end is a closer match to TRBJ2-5, so the J assignment may be wrong. Germline assignment: CDR1 MNHEY and CDR2 SMNVEV (reference sequence). The CDR3 extends over 14 amino acids. CDR3 protein: CASSPGLPGGTQYF. In DNA, the CDR3 is TGTGCCAGCAGTCCAGGACTTCCCGGCGGGACCCAGTACTTC.

J is TRBJ2-5 and V is TRBV28; D is possibly TRBD1 (6 bases). Germline assignment: CDR1 MDHEN and CDR2 SYDVKM. V was pared by 4 bases and J by 11 bases, with 20 bases between. CDR3 size: 14 residues. The CDR3 DNA sequence: TGTGCCAGCAGTTATGAGGGGGTGGGACAAGAGCAGTACTTC. Translation: CASSYEGVGQEQYF.

J is TRBJ2-1 and V is TRBV25-1, with D perhaps matching TRBD2 (5 bases). The CDR3 spans 13 residues. In germline, CDR1 is MGHDK, CDR2 SYGVNS. V dropped 0 bases and J dropped 12 bases, with 12 bases sitting between them. The CDR3: CASSEYWVSGQFF. For the CDR3, the DNA is TGTGCCAGCAGTGAATATTGGGTGAGCGGGCAGTTCTTC. The whole variable domain, remainder taken from reference TRBV25-1 and TRBJ2-1, is EADIYQTPRYLVIGTGKKITLECSQTMGHDKMYWYQQDPGMELHLIHYSYGVNSTEKGDLSSESTVSRIRTEHFPLTLESARPSHTSQYLCASSEYWVSGQFFGPGTRLTVL.

This clonotype was seen only a few times. This chain links TRBV7-2 with TRBJ1-5, with D unclear. CDR1 is SGHTA and CDR2 is FQGNSA in the germline V gene. The CDR3 sequence is 14 residues long. V lost 1 base, J lost 7 bases, and 11 bases lay in between. The CDR3 is CASSLDTRSQPQHF. The CDR3, as DNA: TGTGCCAGCAGCTTAGATACGAGGTCGCAGCCCCAGCATTTT.

This clonotype was detected a few times. The chain combines TRBV5-1 with TRBJ2-3; D perhaps matches TRBD1 (5 bases). This CDR3 spans 16 amino acids. Germline lookup yields CDR1 SGHRS and CDR2 YFSETQ. V was pared by 0 bases and J by 1 base, with 12 bases between. The CDR3 nucleotides read TGCGCCAGCAGCTTGGGGACAAATTCTGGCACAGATACGCAGTATTTT. Its translation: CASSLGTNSGTDTQYF.

The V call is TRBV28, the J call TRBJ2-1; 8 bases are shared with TRBD2. The ends lost 6 bases at V and 8 bases at J; junction bases unmatched: 9. The CDR3 contains 14 residues. The germline gives CDR1 MDHEN, CDR2 SYDVKM. The CDR3 spells CASRGSSGSYEQFF. CDR3 bases: TGTGCCAGCAGGGGTTCCAGCGGGAGCTATGAGCAGTTCTTC.

The genes are TRBV11-2 and TRBJ2-7, with 12 bases matching TRBD2. The CDR3 extends over 19 amino acids. V dropped 0 bases and J dropped 0; count of bases not matched to a gene: 9. Germline V gene lookup returns CDR1 SGHAT and CDR2 FQNNGV. As DNA, the CDR3 is TGTGCCAGCAGCTTAGAATGGCGGCTAGCGGGGGGGAGCTCCTACGAGCAGTACTTC. It translates to CASSLEWRLAGGSSYEQYF.

The chain carries TRBV5-6 and TRBJ1-1; D gene unclear. From germline, CDR1 is SGHDT and CDR2 YYEEEE. V gave up 4 bases and J gave up 6 bases, with 13 bases separating them. This CDR3 has 13 residues. CDR3 nucleotides: TGTGCCAGCAGCCCGGCCGAGTTCGCTGAAGCTTTCTTT. Translation: CASSPAEFAEAFF.

Regarding this clonotype: At one boundary the junction diverges from the germline segment, which might be a read error. This sequence joins TRBV5-5 and TRBJ2-2, with TRBD1 identical over 7 bases. The CDR3 is made up of 15 amino acids. Germline-derived CDR1 and CDR2 are SGHKS and YYEKEE (reference sequence). The DNA for the CDR3 is TGTGCCAGCAGCCCCAGGGGGACGAACACCTGGGAGCTGTTTTTT. As protein: CASSPRGTNTWELFF.

The chain joins TRBV12-3 or TRBV12-4 to TRBJ2-4; D gene uncertain. Trimming took off 5 bases at V and 4 bases at J, with 12 bases between the two ends. The CDR3 has 14 amino acids. CDR3 region: CASSLRSSKNIQYF. The CDR3 DNA follows: TGTGCCAGCAGTCTCCGTAGTTCGAAAAACATTCAGTACTTC.

The genes are TRBV4-1 and TRBJ2-5; 7 bases are a match to TRBD1. V was clipped by 6 bases and J by 2 bases; unmatched bases: 9. The CDR3 consists of 15 residues. Germline V gives CDR1 MGHRA, CDR2 YSYEKL. CDR3 in DNA: TGCGCCAGCAGGAAATCCGACAGGGCGCAAGAGACCCAGTACTTC. It codes for CASRKSDRAQETQYF.

The genes are TRBV7-2 and TRBJ2-5; the match to TRBD2 covers 7 bases. V lost 3 bases and J lost 3; bases outside the gene matches: 10. Germline-derived CDR1 and CDR2 are SGHTA and FQGNSA. This CDR3 has 16 amino acids. The CDR3: CASSFIPAGAEETQYF. CDR3 bases: TGTGCCAGCAGCTTTATCCCGGCGGGAGCGGAAGAGACCCAGTACTTC.